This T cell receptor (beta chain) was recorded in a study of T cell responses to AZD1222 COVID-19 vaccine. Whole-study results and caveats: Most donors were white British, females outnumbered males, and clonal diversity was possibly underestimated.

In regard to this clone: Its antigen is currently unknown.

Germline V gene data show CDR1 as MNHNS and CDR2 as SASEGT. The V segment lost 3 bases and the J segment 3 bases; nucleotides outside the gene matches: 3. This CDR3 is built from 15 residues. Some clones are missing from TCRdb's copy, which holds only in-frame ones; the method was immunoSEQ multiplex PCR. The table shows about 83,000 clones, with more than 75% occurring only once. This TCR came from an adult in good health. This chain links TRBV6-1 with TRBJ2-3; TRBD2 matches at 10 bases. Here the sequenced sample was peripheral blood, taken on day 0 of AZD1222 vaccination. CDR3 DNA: TGTGCCAGCAGTGACCTAGCGGGAGTTACAGATACGCAGTATTTT. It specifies CASSDLAGVTDTQYF.